A single sample gave rise to the 8 T cell receptor beta chains below, sequenced in a study of early T cells in non-severe SARS-CoV-2 infection. MiXCR, applied by TCRdb to the 5' RACE reads, yields one record per CDR3 protein. The sample shows 40,000 or so distinct CDR3 sequences, roughly 6.2% of them seen only once. Sequencing was carried out using whole blood. Receptor source: an adult who was a healthcare worker with PCR-confirmed SARS-CoV-2 infection or an uninfected control (not recorded which).

This chain connects TRBV29-1 to TRBJ2-7; D is possibly TRBD2 (6 bases). Germline V gene data show CDR1 as SQVTM and CDR2 as ANQGSEA. There are 14 residues in the CDR3. V shed 2 bases and J shed 1 base, with 12 bases lying between them. CDR3 coding DNA: TGCAGCGTTGAACCCGTGGAGGGATCCTACGAGCAGTACTTC. This encodes CSVEPVEGSYEQYF.

Many counts were recorded for this clonotype. The chain employs TRBV12-3 or TRBV12-4 and TRBJ1-6; TRBD1 aligns across 8 bases. With 1 base clipped from V and 6 bases from J, the junction kept 2 bases outside the gene matches. CDR3 length: 15 residues. CDR3 sequence reads: CASSLETGANSPLHF. The CDR3 coding sequence is TGTGCCAGCAGTTTAGAGACAGGGGCTAATTCACCCCTCCACTTT.

This clonotype was seen ten or more times. The gene calls are TRBV7-2 and TRBJ2-3, with TRBD1 as a possible D gene (5 bases). Trimming cost V 5 bases and J 4 bases, with 16 bases left between them. Looked up from germline, CDR1 is SGHTA and CDR2 is FQGNSA. This CDR3 spans 15 amino acids. CDR3 region: CASSGARESADTQYF. CDR3 DNA: TGTGCCAGCAGCGGGGCCAGGGAATCGGCAGATACGCAGTATTTT.

This clonotype was found many times. The chain links TRBV5-4 to TRBJ2-5; TRBD1 matches 11 bases. Germline V CDR1 and CDR2: SGHNT, YYREEE (reference sequence). The CDR3 contains 14 residues. V was clipped by 4 bases and J by 5 bases; unmatched bases: 4. The CDR3 coding sequence is TGTGCCAGCAGCCCGGGACAGGGGGATGAGACCCAGTACTTC. This sequence encodes CASSPGQGDETQYF.

V and J are TRBV15 and TRBJ2-1; D remains unclear. The CDR3 extends over 17 amino acids. Germline CDR1 reads LNHNV; CDR2 reads YYDKDF (reference sequence). Trimming cost V 0 bases and J 6 bases, with 18 bases left between them. The CDR3 is CATSRDPTPNPFNEQFF. CDR3 DNA: TGTGCCACCAGCAGAGATCCCACCCCGAACCCCTTCAATGAGCAGTTCTTC.

Details on this clonotype: One end of the junction varies from germline; a read error may be responsible. This chain joins TRBV2 and TRBJ2-6, with TRBD1 as a possible D gene (5 bases). Germline assignment: CDR1 SNHLY and CDR2 FYNNEI. CDR3 length: 17 amino acids. The CDR3 reads CAGSGSPQGTGANVLTF. The CDR3 region has the DNA TGTGCCGGCAGTGGGTCCCCTCAGGGTACCGGGGCCAACGTCCTGACTTTC.

This clonotype appeared many times. This sequence joins TRBV27 and TRBJ1-6; D ambiguous. In germline, CDR1 is MNHEY, CDR2 SMNVEV (reference sequence). CDR3 length: 16 residues. V was pared by 5 bases and J by 0 bases, with 11 bases between. For the CDR3, the DNA is TGTGCCAGCAGTCCCCGCGCGAGCTCCTATAATTCACCCCTCCACTTT. Translating it yields CASSPRASSYNSPLHF.

There are many counts of this clonotype. The chain joins TRBV6-2 or TRBV6-3 to TRBJ2-3; 8 bases agree with TRBD2. The germline gives CDR1 MNHEY, CDR2 SVGEGT. V trimming: 2 bases; J trimming: 3 bases; junction bases outside the gene matches: 7. This CDR3 spans 16 amino acids. CDR3 nucleotide sequence: TGTGCCAGCAGTTACGAGGGAGCGGGGGCGACAGATACGCAGTATTTT. Its translation is CASSYEGAGATDTQYF.